These 7 T cell receptor beta chains share one sample of origin, sequenced in a study of identical twins. TCRdb used MiXCR to reprocess the 5' RACE reads, holding one entry per CDR3 protein. The sample consists of 240,000 or so distinct CDR3 sequences, about 13% of them appearing once. These same records also appear under a second study, on yellow fever vaccine responses in identical twins.

Sequencing used memory (CD45RO+) T cells sorted from blood. These receptors were obtained from a woman between 18 and 29 years old in good health.

This chain links TRBV20-1 with TRBJ2-7; D gene ambiguous. V lost 5 bases, J lost 0 bases, and 11 bases lay in between. The CDR3 has 13 residues. In germline, CDR1 is DFQATT, CDR2 SNEGSKA (reference sequence). CDR3 bases: TGCAGTGCTCCCGCCAGCTCCTCCTACGAGCAGTACTTC. It is translated as CSAPASSSYEQYF.

Many counts were recorded for this clonotype. The chain employs TRBV12-3 or TRBV12-4 and TRBJ2-3, with 7 nucleotides matching TRBD2. The CDR3 is 15 residues long. Trimming took 4 bases from V and 2 from J; bases not matched to a gene: 6. In DNA, the CDR3 is TGTGCCAGCAGTTCATCCCGGGAGGCCACAGATACGCAGTATTTT. Protein sequence: CASSSSREATDTQYF.

This clonotype was detected once. The CDR3 region has the DNA TGTGCCAGTAAACGGCGGAGGGGGCCCTACGAGCAGTACTTC. Translation gives CASKRRRGPYEQYF. The chain recombines TRBV19 with TRBJ2-7; perhaps TRBD1 as D (7 bases). Germline values: CDR1 LNHDA, CDR2 SQIVND (reference sequence). The CDR3 runs to 14 residues. The V gene lost 7 bases and the J gene lost 2 bases, with 15 bases spanning the gap.

The chain carries TRBV14 and TRBJ2-3; D may correspond to TRBD1 or TRBD2 (5 bases each). Trimming removed 0 bases at V and 10 bases at J, with 14 bases between. The CDR3 loop spans 14 amino acids. Germline values: CDR1 SGHDN, CDR2 FVKESK. CDR3 sequence: CASSQDLWDPAQYF. Here the CDR3 DNA reads TGTGCCAGCAGCCAAGATCTTTGGGACCCCGCGCAGTATTTT.

Only a few counts were recorded for this clonotype. V gene TRBV7-2 combines with J gene TRBJ2-1; TRBD2 matches 13 bases. The CDR3 contains 15 residues. The V gene end was trimmed by 2 bases and the J gene end by 15 bases; junction bases not matched to a gene: 10. Germline CDR1 is SGHTA and CDR2 is FQGNSA. CDR3 sequence (DNA): TGTGCCAGCAGCTTATTTAGGACTAGCGGGGGCCTAGGGTTCTTC. Amino acid sequence: CASSLFRTSGGLGFF.

The chain uses TRBV27 and TRBJ2-1; tentatively, D is TRBD1 or TRBD2 (5 bases each). This CDR3 has 12 amino acids. CDR1 MNHEY and CDR2 SMNVEV come from the germline V gene (reference sequence). V was cut by 2 bases and J by 9 bases, with 8 bases left in between. CDR3 in amino acids: CASSLEGTEQFF. CDR3 in DNA: TGTGCCAGCAGTTTAGAGGGGACTGAGCAGTTCTTC.

The chain has TRBV28 and TRBJ2-4; a possible D gene is TRBD1 (5 bases). CDR3 size: 13 residues. V dropped 5 bases and J dropped 9 bases, with 14 bases sitting between them. CDR1 is MDHEN, CDR2 SYDVKM, per germline. CDR3 region: CASSLGRVSIQYF. The CDR3 DNA reads as TGTGCCAGCAGTCTTGGCAGGGTGAGCATTCAGTACTTC. Using reference TRBV28 and TRBJ2-4 for the parts outside the CDR3, the full variable domain is DVKVTQSSRYLVKRTGEKVFLECVQDMDHENMFWYRQDPGLGLRLIYFSYDVKMKEKGDIPEGYSVSREKKERFSLILESASTNQTSMYLCASSLGRVSIQYFGAGTRLSVL.